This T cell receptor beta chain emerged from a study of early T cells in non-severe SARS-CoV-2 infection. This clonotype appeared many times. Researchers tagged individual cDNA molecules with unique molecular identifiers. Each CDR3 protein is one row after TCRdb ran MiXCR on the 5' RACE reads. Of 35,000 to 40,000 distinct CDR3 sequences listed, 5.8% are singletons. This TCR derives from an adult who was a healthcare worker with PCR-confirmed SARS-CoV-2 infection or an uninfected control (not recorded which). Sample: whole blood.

The CDR3 loop reads CASSLGLAGMGEQYF. The CDR3 bases are TGTGCCAGCAGCTTAGGACTAGCGGGCATGGGGGAGCAGTACTTC. This chain connects TRBV7-2 to TRBJ2-7; 10 bases align to TRBD2. The CDR3 has 15 residues. Germline loops: CDR1 SGHTA, CDR2 FQGNSA. V dropped 1 base and J dropped 7; count of bases not matched to a gene: 7.